This paragraph covers one TCR beta chain sequence. Its antigen remains unknown. These data originate in a study of CD8 T cells in ankylosing spondylitis. Findings and caveats of the study: Matched synovial fluid from ankylosing spondylitis patients was reported to be enriched for disease-linked clones. The authors found the disease-linked clones to be CD8+ and relatively rare in peripheral blood.

The V gene lost 7 bases and the J gene lost 2 bases, with 14 bases spanning the gap. There are 14 residues in the CDR3. TCRdb re-analysed the 5' RACE reads in MiXCR, keeping a single row per CDR3 protein. The table records about 340,000 distinct CDR3 sequences, under 15% of them present only once. The receptor's source is a male donor with ankylosing spondylitis or in good health (not recorded which). The chain combines TRBV12-3 or TRBV12-4 with TRBJ1-1, with TRBD1 as a possible D gene (6 bases). Specimen: blood, either unsorted or a sorted T cell fraction (not recorded which). The CDR3: CASNSGQTNTEAFF. CDR3 DNA sequence: TGTGCCAGCAACTCCGGACAGACCAACACTGAAGCTTTCTTT.